Given below is one T cell receptor beta chain in context. Looked up from germline, CDR1 is SGHVS and CDR2 is FNYEAQ. V lost 5 bases, J lost 6 bases, and 13 bases lay in between. This CDR3 comprises 14 residues. The sample comes from a study of T cells in localized non-small cell lung cancer. The method was immunoSEQ multiplex PCR; TCRdb's version includes in-frame clones alone and lacks a portion of them. The profile shows 50,000 to 75,000 clones, about 90% of them singletons. The sequence came from a man aged 40-75 years with stage I squamous cell lung carcinoma. Specimen: peripheral blood, collected before any cancer treatment. The rearrangement joins TRBV7-6 to TRBJ2-2, with TRBD1 as a possible D gene (6 bases). The chain's CDR3 is CASSVTGSAGELFF. Here the CDR3 DNA reads TGTGCCAGCAGCGTCACAGGGTCGGCCGGGGAGCTGTTTTTT.